The subject of this entry is one T cell receptor beta chain. The germline CDR1 and CDR2 sequences are MNHNS and SASEGT. The CDR3 length is 15 residues. Trimming took off 2 bases at V and 8 bases at J, with 18 bases between the two ends. The PCR ran on 60 Vbeta and 13 Jbeta primers. The data were produced by immunoSEQ multiplex PCR, yet TCRdb's version contains in-frame clones alone and is incomplete. The top ten clones hold nearly 7% of a sample with fewer than 150,000 clones, over 60% of them seen once. The data were taken from a study of cytomegalovirus exposure and HLA in healthy donors. This TCR derives from a man aged 35 to 55 in good health and CMV-seropositive. Sequencing was done on a sample of PBMCs. The genes are TRBV6-1 and TRBJ1-1, with D maybe TRBD1 (5 bases). The CDR3 bases are TGTGCCAGCAGTGAATACGGGGGATCCAAGATGGAAGCTTTCTTT. Residues: CASSEYGGSKMEAFF.